This T cell receptor (beta chain) was captured by sequencing in a study of blood T cell repertoires in COVID-19. Study-wide background: Acute-phase and convalescent COVID-19 samples originated in the United States, Italy and Spain. From T cells, B-cell-depleted T cells, or PBMCs came the material, which was cDNA or gDNA.

Original processing notes: It was from reference gene primer amplification that nucleated cell counts were estimated. The protocol was immunoSEQ multiplex PCR, while the TCRdb copy is restricted to in-frame clones and leaves out a portion. The D gene and trimming were derived from the DNA, and the V and J assignments and clone size from that table. The sample carries around 250,000 clones, more than 75% recorded once. This clone was counted a single time. The length of the CDR3 is 15 residues. Trimming removed 4 bases from V and 4 bases from J; junction bases left unmatched: 6. Germline V gene lookup returns CDR1 SEHNR and CDR2 FQNEAQ (reference sequence).

The source is a middle-aged man with active or convalescent COVID-19. Sequencing was done on a sample of peripheral blood. The chain combines TRBV7-9 with TRBJ2-5; 10 nucleotides match TRBD1. CDR3 sequence reads: CASSWGQGQRETQYF. The CDR3 DNA reads as TGTGCCAGCAGCTGGGGACAGGGGCAGAGAGAGACCCAGTACTTC.